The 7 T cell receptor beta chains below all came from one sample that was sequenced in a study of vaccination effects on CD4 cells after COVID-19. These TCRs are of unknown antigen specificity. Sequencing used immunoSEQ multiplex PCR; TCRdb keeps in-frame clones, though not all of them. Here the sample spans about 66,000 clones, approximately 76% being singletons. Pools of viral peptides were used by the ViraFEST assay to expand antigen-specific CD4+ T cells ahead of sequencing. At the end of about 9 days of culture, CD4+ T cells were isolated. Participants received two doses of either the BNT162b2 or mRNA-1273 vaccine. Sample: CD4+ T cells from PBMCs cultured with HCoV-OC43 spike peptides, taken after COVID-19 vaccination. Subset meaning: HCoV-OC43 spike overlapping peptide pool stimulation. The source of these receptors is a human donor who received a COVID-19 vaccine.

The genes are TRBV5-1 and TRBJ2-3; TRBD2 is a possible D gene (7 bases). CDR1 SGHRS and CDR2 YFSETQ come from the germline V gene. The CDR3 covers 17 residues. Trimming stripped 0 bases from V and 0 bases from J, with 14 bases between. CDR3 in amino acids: CASSLVGGLGSTDTQYF. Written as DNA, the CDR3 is TGCGCCAGCAGCTTGGTGGGGGGGCTGGGGAGCACAGATACGCAGTATTTT.

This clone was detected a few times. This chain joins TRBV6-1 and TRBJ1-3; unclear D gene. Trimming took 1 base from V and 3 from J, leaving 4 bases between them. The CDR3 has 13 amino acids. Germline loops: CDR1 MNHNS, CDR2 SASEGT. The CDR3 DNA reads TGTGCCAGCAGTGAAGGGGGTGGAAACACCATATATTTT. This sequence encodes CASSEGGGNTIYF.

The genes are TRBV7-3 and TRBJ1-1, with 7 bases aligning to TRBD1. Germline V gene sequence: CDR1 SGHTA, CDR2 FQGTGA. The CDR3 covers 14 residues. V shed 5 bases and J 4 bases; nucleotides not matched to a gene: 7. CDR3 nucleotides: TGTGCCAGCAGCCTCCTTGCAGGGGGCACTGAAGCTTTCTTT. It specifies CASSLLAGGTEAFF.

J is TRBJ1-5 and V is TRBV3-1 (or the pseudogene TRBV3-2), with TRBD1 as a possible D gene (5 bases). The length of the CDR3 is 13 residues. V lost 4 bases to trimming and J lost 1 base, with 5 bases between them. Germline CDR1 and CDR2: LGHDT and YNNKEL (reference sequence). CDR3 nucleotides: TGTGCCAGCAGCCGGGACAGCAATCAGCCCCAGCATTTT. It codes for CASSRDSNQPQHF.

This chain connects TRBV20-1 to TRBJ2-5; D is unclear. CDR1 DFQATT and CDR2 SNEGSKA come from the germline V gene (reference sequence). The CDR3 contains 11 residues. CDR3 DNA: TGCAGCAGGATCGCTCAAGAGACCCAGTACTTC. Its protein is CSRIAQETQYF.

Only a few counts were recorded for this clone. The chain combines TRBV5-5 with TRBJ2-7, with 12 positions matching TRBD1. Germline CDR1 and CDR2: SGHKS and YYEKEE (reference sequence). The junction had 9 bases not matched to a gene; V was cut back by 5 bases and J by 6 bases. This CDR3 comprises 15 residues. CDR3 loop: CASSPGTGGRGEQYV. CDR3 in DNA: TGTGCCAGCAGTCCCGGGACAGGGGGCCGGGGCGAGCAGTACGTC.

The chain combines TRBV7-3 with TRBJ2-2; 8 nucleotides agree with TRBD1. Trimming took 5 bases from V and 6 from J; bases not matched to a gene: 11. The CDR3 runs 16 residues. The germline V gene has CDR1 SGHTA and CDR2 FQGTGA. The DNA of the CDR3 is TGTGCCAGCAGCCGCTCGTCGGACAGGGTAGCCGGGGAGCTGTTTTTT. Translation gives CASSRSSDRVAGELFF.